The 31 T cell receptor beta chains below all came from one sample that was sequenced in a study of T cells after yellow fever vaccination. TCRdb reprocessed the 5' RACE reads via MiXCR and lists one record per CDR3 protein. The sample includes some 300,000 distinct CDR3 sequences, roughly 3.5% of them seen just once. The source material was PBMCs, sampled on the day of the yellow fever booster vaccination. These receptor sequences come from a man younger than 35 who received the YFV17D yellow fever vaccine.

V usage is TRBV5-1 and J usage is TRBJ1-6, with D unclear. Germline values: CDR1 SGHRS, CDR2 YFSETQ. Deletions cut 4 bases from V and 8 bases from J, with 16 bases between. This CDR3 has 15 amino acids. Here the CDR3 reads CASSTIGTADSPLHF. The CDR3 bases are TGCGCCAGCAGCACTATTGGTACGGCGGATTCACCCCTCCACTTT.

This clonotype occurred many times. V and J are TRBV24-1 and TRBJ2-3; D might be TRBD2 (5 bases). From germline, CDR1 is KGHDR and CDR2 SFDVKD. V dropped 7 bases and J dropped 6 bases, with 13 bases sitting between them. The length of the CDR3 is 13 residues. The CDR3 sequence: CATSDGPGDTQYF. The DNA for the CDR3 is TGTGCCACCAGCGACGGACCGGGGGATACGCAGTATTTT.

The rearrangement uses TRBV6-2 or TRBV6-3 and TRBJ1-5; 8 nucleotides line up with TRBD1. Per the germline V gene, CDR1 is MNHEY and CDR2 is SVGEGT. The CDR3 has 14 residues. V gave up 10 bases and J gave up 7 bases; unmatched junction bases: 12. In DNA form, the CDR3 reads TGTGCCACCTGCCCAGGGGGCAGTAAGCAGCCCCAGCATTTT. Its protein product is CATCPGGSKQPQHF.

Remarks on this clonotype: A single base separates this from a much larger clone, so it may be a read error. The rearrangement uses TRBV7-2 and TRBJ2-1; no clear D. Trimming cost V 4 bases and J 3 bases, with 10 bases left between them. Germline CDR1 SGHTA, CDR2 FQGNSA. This CDR3 region has 14 residues. CDR3 in amino acids: CASSSSRDYNEQFF. DNA of the CDR3: TGTGCCAGCAGCTCCTCTAGGGACTACAATGAGCAGTTCTTC. The full variable domain, in which reference TRBV7-2 and TRBJ2-1 provide the parts outside the CDR3, is GAGVSQSPSNKVTEKGKDVELRCDPISGHTALYWYRQSLGQGLEFLIYFQGNSAPDKSGLPSDRFSAERTGGSVSTLTIQRTQQEDSAVYLCASSSSRDYNEQFFGPGTRLTVL.

The gene calls are TRBV5-1 and TRBJ1-2; unclear D gene. The germline V and J ends were trimmed by 7 bases and 6 bases, with 16 bases remaining between them. The V gene's germline CDR1 is SGHRS and CDR2 YFSETQ. This CDR3 has 13 residues. The CDR3, as DNA: TGCGCCAGCTCCCCTGCGGAGCAGAATGGCTACACCTTC. Translated: CASSPAEQNGYTF.

This clonotype was counted a few times. The genes are TRBV19 and TRBJ1-2; tentative D call: TRBD1 (5 bases). Between the trimmed V and J ends, which lost 2 bases and 4 bases, there was a span of 20 bases. CDR3 size: 17 residues. Germline V gives CDR1 LNHDA, CDR2 SQIVND (reference sequence). The CDR3 reads CASSISRWGGASYGYTF. The CDR3 nucleotides are TGTGCCAGTAGTATATCGAGGTGGGGAGGGGCAAGCTATGGCTACACCTTC.

This clonotype was observed many times. The CDR3 reads CASTPGREETQYF. The CDR3 bases are TGTGCCAGCACCCCTGGACGGGAAGAGACCCAGTACTTC. The V call is TRBV28, the J call TRBJ2-5; D not resolved. Trimming took off 7 bases at V and 3 bases at J, with 12 bases between the two ends. This CDR3 is 13 amino acids long. CDR1 and CDR2 (germline): MDHEN, SYDVKM.

In its sample, this clonotype was seen many times. The chain couples TRBV12-3 or TRBV12-4 to TRBJ1-6; the match to TRBD1 covers 9 bases. J lost 9 bases, V lost 5 bases, and 11 bases had no gene match. The CDR3 runs 16 residues. DNA of the CDR3: TGTGCCAGCAGTAGATCTCCGGGACAGGGTGGTTCACCCCTCCACTTT. Protein product: CASSRSPGQGGSPLHF.

A few counts support this clonotype. V gene TRBV6-6 combines with J gene TRBJ2-5; D gene unclear. Trimming left V 6 bases short and J 9 bases short, with 14 bases between. This CDR3 is built from 12 residues. In germline, CDR1 is MNHNY, CDR2 SVGAGI (reference sequence). The CDR3 region has the DNA TGTGCCAGCAGCTTAGAACGGAAGGCCCAGTACTTC. It encodes CASSLERKAQYF.

In its sample, this clonotype was seen a few times. The rearrangement links TRBV5-6 to TRBJ1-5; no reliable D call. The length of the CDR3 is 12 residues. Trimming removed 4 bases from V and 5 bases from J, with 7 bases in between. CDR1 is SGHDT, CDR2 YYEEEE, per germline. Here the CDR3 reads CASSRSHQPQHF. The CDR3 DNA reads as TGTGCCAGCAGCAGGAGTCATCAGCCCCAGCATTTT.

The chain carries TRBV28 and TRBJ2-3; D unresolved. The CDR3 extends over 11 amino acids. The V gene's germline CDR1 is MDHEN and CDR2 SYDVKM. The V gene lost 6 bases and the J gene lost 6 bases, with 7 bases spanning the gap. CDR3 protein: CASSMADTQYF. The CDR3 bases are TGTGCCAGCAGCATGGCGGATACGCAGTATTTT.

The rearrangement joins TRBV28 to TRBJ1-1; a weak D match, TRBD1 (5 bases). V was shortened by 5 bases and J by 8 bases, with 15 bases between the two germline ends. CDR3 length: 13 amino acids. Germline values: CDR1 MDHEN, CDR2 SYDVKM. The CDR3 spells CASSSPFREEAFF. As DNA, the CDR3 is TGTGCCAGCAGTAGCCCCTTCAGGGAGGAAGCTTTCTTT.

This clonotype was seen ten or more times. The rearrangement links TRBV11-2 to TRBJ1-1; 8 bases are shared with TRBD1. V shed 5 bases and J 0 bases; nucleotides not matched to a gene: 8. Germline V CDR1 and CDR2: SGHAT, FQNNGV. CDR3 length: 16 residues. CDR3 DNA: TGTGCCAGCAGCGTAGGGACAGGTCAAATGAACACTGAAGCTTTCTTT. Translated, it gives CASSVGTGQMNTEAFF.

The rearrangement uses TRBV24-1 and TRBJ2-3, with a weak D call TRBD2 (5 bases). The germline V and J ends were trimmed by 3 bases and 5 bases, with 14 bases remaining between them. The CDR3 length is 15 residues. Germline CDR1 and CDR2: KGHDR and SFDVKD. The CDR3 sequence is CATSDRLGIGDTQYF. Here the CDR3 DNA reads TGTGCCACCAGTGATCGCCTCGGGATCGGAGATACGCAGTATTTT.

This clonotype was seen only a few times. The J gene is TRBJ2-6, the V gene TRBV7-9; TRBD2 might be the D (6 bases). Looked up from germline, CDR1 is SEHNR and CDR2 is FQNEAQ (reference sequence). There are 17 residues in the CDR3. The V and J ends lost 1 base and 0 bases respectively, with 10 bases between them. The CDR3 DNA follows: TGTGCCAGCAGCTTAGAGGAGGGGCGCTCTGGGGCCAACGTCCTGACTTTC. Protein: CASSLEEGRSGANVLTF.

This clonotype was counted at least ten times. This sequence joins TRBV5-1 and TRBJ2-3, with 8 positions matching TRBD1. The CDR3 is 15 amino acids. Germline-derived CDR1 and CDR2 are SGHRS and YFSETQ. The J segment lost 3 bases and the V segment lost 0 bases, leaving 3 bases of the junction unmatched. CDR3 nucleotide sequence: TGCGCCAGCAGCTTGGGACAGGGGAGAACAGATACGCAGTATTTT. It encodes CASSLGQGRTDTQYF. Filled out from reference TRBV5-1 and TRBJ2-3, the complete variable domain reads KAGVTQTPRYLIKTRGQQVTLSCSPISGHRSVSWYQQTPGQGLQFLFEYFSETQRNKGNFPGRFSGRQFSNSRSEMNVSTLELGDSALYLCASSLGQGRTDTQYFGPGTRLTVL.

This clonotype has at least ten counts. This chain links TRBV2 with TRBJ2-2; D not resolved. Germline loops: CDR1 SNHLY, CDR2 FYNNEI. Trimming pared 7 bases from V and 0 bases from J, leaving 9 bases between. The CDR3 contains 14 residues. CDR3 sequence reads: CASMESTNTGELFF. The DNA of the CDR3 is TGTGCCAGCATGGAGTCCACGAACACCGGGGAGCTGTTTTTT. The whole variable domain, filled in from reference TRBV2 and TRBJ2-2, reads EPEVTQTPSHQVTQMGQEVILRCVPISNHLYFYWYRQILGQKVEFLVSFYNNEISEKSEIFDDQFSVERPDGSNFTLKIRSTKLEDSAMYFCASMESTNTGELFFGEGSRLTVL.

This clonotype has a count of ten or more. The chain couples TRBV28 to TRBJ1-5, with 7 bases that match TRBD1. V dropped 6 bases and J dropped 4; count of bases not matched to a gene: 9. CDR1 and CDR2 (germline): MDHEN, SYDVKM. The CDR3 loop spans 15 amino acids. CDR3 protein: CASSSQGNWNQPQHF. The CDR3 nucleotides read TGTGCCAGCAGCTCACAGGGGAATTGGAATCAGCCCCAGCATTTT.

This clonotype has a count of ten or more. The gene calls are TRBV29-1 and TRBJ2-1, with 8 bases identical to TRBD1. Germline V gene data show CDR1 as SQVTM and CDR2 as ANQGSEA. Unmatched junction bases numbered 7, after V lost 6 bases and J lost 0 bases. This CDR3 comprises 15 residues. CDR3 nucleotide sequence: TGCAGCGTAAAAAACAGGGGGATCTCCTACAATGAGCAGTTCTTC. Amino acids: CSVKNRGISYNEQFF.

This clonotype was recorded many times. Mismatch with germline at one junction end may stem from a read error. The V call is TRBV5-5, the J call TRBJ1-2; D is ambiguous. CDR1 is SGHKS, CDR2 YYEKEE, per germline (reference sequence). This CDR3 region has 12 residues. The CDR3 region is CASRLAGGGYTF. For the CDR3, the DNA is TGTGCCAGCAGATTGGCGGGAGGGGGCTACACCTTC.

This clonotype has ten or more counts. The rearrangement uses TRBV3-1 and TRBJ2-5; maybe TRBD2 (5 bases). V was pared by 0 bases and J by 5 bases, with 10 bases between. This CDR3 has 14 residues. Germline V gene sequence: CDR1 LGHDT, CDR2 YNNKEL (reference sequence). The CDR3 protein is CASSQEGRRETQYF. CDR3 sequence (DNA): TGTGCCAGCAGCCAAGAGGGCAGGAGGGAGACCCAGTACTTC.

This chain uses TRBV29-1 with TRBJ2-1, with 11 bases matching TRBD2. CDR1 is SQVTM and CDR2 is ANQGSEA in the germline V gene. This CDR3 is 16 amino acids long. V shed 6 bases and J 8 bases; nucleotides not matched to a gene: 15. In nucleotides, the CDR3 is TGCAGCGTCCGACAGGTAGCGGGGGGGTTCGGCTATGAGCAGTTCTTC. Its protein product is CSVRQVAGGFGYEQFF.

In its sample, this clonotype was seen a few times. The CDR3, as DNA: TGTGCCAGCAAGGGGACAACCTACAATGAGCAGTTCTTC. Protein sequence: CASKGTTYNEQFF. This sequence joins TRBV6-2 or TRBV6-3 and TRBJ2-1; possibly TRBD1 for D (6 bases). V lost 7 bases and J 2 bases, leaving 9 bases between the germline ends. Germline assignment: CDR1 MNHEY and CDR2 SVGEGT. The CDR3 has 13 residues.

This clonotype was recorded a few times. This chain uses TRBV6-2 or TRBV6-3 with TRBJ1-2; D may be TRBD1 (5 bases). The CDR3 covers 19 residues. Trimming took off 4 bases at V and 4 bases at J, with 28 bases between the two ends. Germline CDR1 and CDR2: MNHEY and SVGEGT. In DNA, the CDR3 is TGTGCCAGCAGTTCCCCGTCGGGTTTAGGGGACGGCGCACCCTATGGCTACACCTTC. This translates into CASSSPSGLGDGAPYGYTF.

This clonotype was observed a few times. The gene calls are TRBV19 and TRBJ2-7, with TRBD2 matching 9 bases. This CDR3 has 13 residues. Trimming cost V 7 bases and J 5 bases; bases outside gene matches: 6. Germline V gives CDR1 LNHDA, CDR2 SQIVND (reference sequence). This CDR3 reads CASNPRGGDEQYF. CDR3 coding DNA: TGTGCCAGTAATCCGCGGGGGGGAGACGAGCAGTACTTC. The variable domain in full, with the rest retrieved from reference TRBV19 and TRBJ2-7, is DGGITQSPKYLFRKEGQNVTLSCEQNLNHDAMYWYRQDPGQGLRLIYYSQIVNDFQKGDIAEGYSVSREKKESFPLTVTSAQKNPTAFYLCASNPRGGDEQYFGPGTRLTVT.

The sample holds many counts of this clonotype. This sequence joins TRBV7-2 and TRBJ2-5; D unclear. The CDR3 is 14 residues long. V shed 4 bases and J shed 5 bases, with 14 bases lying between them. Germline values: CDR1 SGHTA, CDR2 FQGNSA. This CDR3 reads CASSSDGPGETQYF. CDR3 sequence (DNA): TGTGCCAGCAGCTCGGACGGACCCGGGGAGACCCAGTACTTC. The full variable domain, its missing parts supplied by reference TRBV7-2 and TRBJ2-5, is GAGVSQSPSNKVTEKGKDVELRCDPISGHTALYWYRQSLGQGLEFLIYFQGNSAPDKSGLPSDRFSAERTGGSVSTLTIQRTQQEDSAVYLCASSSDGPGETQYFGPGTRLLVL.

At least ten counts were recorded for this clonotype. The chain is built from TRBV5-1 and TRBJ1-1; D not certain. Germline V gene lookup returns CDR1 SGHRS and CDR2 YFSETQ. This CDR3 spans 13 amino acids. Trimming shortened V by 3 bases and J by 6 bases, and 12 bases separated the two germline ends. In DNA, the CDR3 is TGCGCCAGCAGCTCAAATAATGGGCCTGAAGCTTTCTTT. Its translation: CASSSNNGPEAFF.

This clonotype was seen more than once but under ten times. One end of the junction fails to match germline, which may point to a read error. The gene calls are TRBV20-1 and TRBJ2-3, with a weak D call TRBD2 (5 bases). The CDR3 loop spans 12 amino acids. Germline V gives CDR1 DFQATT, CDR2 SNEGSKA (reference sequence). CDR3 in DNA: TGCAGTGCTAGAGATGGGCCAGAGACTAACTTTTTT. This codes for CSARDGPETNFF.

This clonotype was counted many times. DNA of the CDR3: TGCAGTGCTAGAGAGGGGAACAGGGTGGGTTCAATCGAGACCCAGTACTTC. It is translated as CSAREGNRVGSIETQYF. The J gene is TRBJ2-5, the V gene TRBV20-1, with D possibly TRBD1 on 6 matching bases. V gave up 0 bases and J gave up 5 bases, with 22 bases separating them. CDR1 DFQATT and CDR2 SNEGSKA come from the germline V gene (reference sequence). The CDR3 is 17 amino acids.

This CDR3 reads CASSSGVGYYGYTF. The CDR3 DNA is TGTGCCAGCAGCTCAGGGGTTGGATACTATGGCTACACCTTC. The rearrangement uses TRBV7-2 and TRBJ1-2; a weak D match, TRBD1 (6 bases). This CDR3 is 14 amino acids long. Looked up from germline, CDR1 is SGHTA and CDR2 is FQGNSA. V lost 4 bases and J lost 3, with 12 bases in between. Using reference TRBV7-2 and TRBJ1-2 for the parts outside the CDR3, the full variable domain is GAGVSQSPSNKVTEKGKDVELRCDPISGHTALYWYRQSLGQGLEFLIYFQGNSAPDKSGLPSDRFSAERTGGSVSTLTIQRTQQEDSAVYLCASSSGVGYYGYTFGSGTRLTVV.

The sample holds many counts of this clonotype. The V gene is TRBV5-1, the J gene TRBJ2-5; D unresolved. Germline V gene data show CDR1 as SGHRS and CDR2 as YFSETQ. Trimming stripped 7 bases from V and 6 bases from J, with 22 bases between. This CDR3 region has 15 residues. CDR3 nucleotides: TGCGCCAGCGGCCCTTTGGGCGGTGTGGAGAAGACCCAGTACTTC. This encodes CASGPLGGVEKTQYF.